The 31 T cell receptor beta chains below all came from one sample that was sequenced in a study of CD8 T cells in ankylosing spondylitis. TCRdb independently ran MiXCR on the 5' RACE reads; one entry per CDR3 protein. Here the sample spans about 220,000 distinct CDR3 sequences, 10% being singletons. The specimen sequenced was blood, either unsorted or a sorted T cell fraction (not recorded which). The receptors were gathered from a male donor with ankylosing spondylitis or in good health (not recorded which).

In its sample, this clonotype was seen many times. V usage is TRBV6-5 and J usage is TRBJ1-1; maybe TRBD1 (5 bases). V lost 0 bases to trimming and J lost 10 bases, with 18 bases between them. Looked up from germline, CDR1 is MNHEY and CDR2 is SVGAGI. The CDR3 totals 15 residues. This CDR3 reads CASSYSGGVSRAAFF. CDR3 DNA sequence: TGTGCCAGCAGTTACTCGGGGGGTGTCTCGCGGGCAGCTTTCTTT.

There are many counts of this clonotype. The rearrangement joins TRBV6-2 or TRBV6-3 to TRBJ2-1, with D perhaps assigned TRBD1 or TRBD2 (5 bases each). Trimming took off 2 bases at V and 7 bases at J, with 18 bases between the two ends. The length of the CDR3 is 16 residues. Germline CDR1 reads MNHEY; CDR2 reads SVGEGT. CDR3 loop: CASSYLSRLGGNEQFF. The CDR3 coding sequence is TGTGCCAGCAGTTACCTGAGCCGGCTTGGGGGAAATGAGCAGTTCTTC.

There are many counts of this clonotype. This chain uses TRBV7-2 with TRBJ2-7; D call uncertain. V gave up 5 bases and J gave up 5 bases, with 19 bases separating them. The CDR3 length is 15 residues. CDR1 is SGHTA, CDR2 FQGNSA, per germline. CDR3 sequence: CASSPNAVGWHEQYF. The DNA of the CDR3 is TGTGCCAGCAGCCCCAACGCCGTCGGTTGGCACGAGCAGTACTTC. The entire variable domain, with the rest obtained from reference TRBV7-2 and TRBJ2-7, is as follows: GAGVSQSPSNKVTEKGKDVELRCDPISGHTALYWYRQSLGQGLEFLIYFQGNSAPDKSGLPSDRFSAERTGGSVSTLTIQRTQQEDSAVYLCASSPNAVGWHEQYFGPGTRLTVT.

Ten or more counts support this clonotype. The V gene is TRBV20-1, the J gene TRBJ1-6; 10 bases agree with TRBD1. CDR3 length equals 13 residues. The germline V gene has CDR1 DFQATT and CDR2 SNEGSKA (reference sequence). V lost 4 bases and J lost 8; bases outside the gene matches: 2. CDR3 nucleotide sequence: TGCAGTGCTACCGGGACAGGGGATTCACCCCTCCACTTT. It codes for CSATGTGDSPLHF.

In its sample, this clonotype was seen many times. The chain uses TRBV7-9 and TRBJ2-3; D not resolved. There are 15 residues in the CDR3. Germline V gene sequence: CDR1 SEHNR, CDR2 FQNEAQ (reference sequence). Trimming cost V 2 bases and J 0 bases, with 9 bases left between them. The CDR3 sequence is CASSLSLQSTDTQYF. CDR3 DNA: TGTGCCAGCAGCTTAAGTCTCCAGAGCACAGATACGCAGTATTTT.

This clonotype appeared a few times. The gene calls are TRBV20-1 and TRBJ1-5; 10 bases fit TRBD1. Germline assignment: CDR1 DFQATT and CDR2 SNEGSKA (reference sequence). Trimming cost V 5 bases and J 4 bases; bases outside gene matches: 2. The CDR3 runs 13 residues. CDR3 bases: TGCAGTGCTGGGGGACAGGGGAATCAGCCCCAGCATTTT. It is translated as CSAGGQGNQPQHF.

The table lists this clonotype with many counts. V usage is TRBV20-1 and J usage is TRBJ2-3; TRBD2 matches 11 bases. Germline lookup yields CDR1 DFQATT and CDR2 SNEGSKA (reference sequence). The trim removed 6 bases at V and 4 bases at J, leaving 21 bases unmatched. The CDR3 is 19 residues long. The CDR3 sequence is CSALHGPSGGTSYADTQYF. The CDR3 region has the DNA TGCAGTGCCCTCCACGGCCCTAGCGGGGGGACGAGCTACGCAGATACGCAGTATTTT.

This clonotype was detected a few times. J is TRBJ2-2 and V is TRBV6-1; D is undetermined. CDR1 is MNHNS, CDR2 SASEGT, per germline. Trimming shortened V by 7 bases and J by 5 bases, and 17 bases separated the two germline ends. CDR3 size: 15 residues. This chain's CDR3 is CASTASSLGTGELFF. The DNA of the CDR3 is TGTGCCAGCACCGCCTCCTCACTGGGGACCGGGGAGCTGTTTTTT.

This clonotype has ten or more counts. CDR3 protein: CASESPGQGDNEQFF. The CDR3 DNA reads as TGTGCCAGCGAGTCGCCGGGACAGGGAGACAATGAGCAGTTCTTC. The J gene is TRBJ2-1, the V gene TRBV6-1; 9 bases match TRBD1. With V trimmed by 8 bases and J by 5 bases, 10 bases remained unmatched. Germline assignment: CDR1 MNHNS and CDR2 SASEGT. This CDR3 spans 15 amino acids.

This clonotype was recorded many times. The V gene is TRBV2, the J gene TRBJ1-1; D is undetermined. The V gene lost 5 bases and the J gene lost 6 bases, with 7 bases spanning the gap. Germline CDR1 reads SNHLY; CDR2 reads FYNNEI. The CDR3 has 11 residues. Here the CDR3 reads CASSPFSEAFF. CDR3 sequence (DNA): TGTGCCAGCAGTCCCTTCTCTGAAGCTTTCTTT.

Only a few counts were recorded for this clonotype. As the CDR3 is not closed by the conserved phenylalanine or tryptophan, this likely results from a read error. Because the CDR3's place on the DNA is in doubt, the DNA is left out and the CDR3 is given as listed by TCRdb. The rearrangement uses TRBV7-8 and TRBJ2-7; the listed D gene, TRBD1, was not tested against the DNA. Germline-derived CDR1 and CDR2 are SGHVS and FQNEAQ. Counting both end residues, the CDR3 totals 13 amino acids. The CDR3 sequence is CASSPGQGEAPSL.

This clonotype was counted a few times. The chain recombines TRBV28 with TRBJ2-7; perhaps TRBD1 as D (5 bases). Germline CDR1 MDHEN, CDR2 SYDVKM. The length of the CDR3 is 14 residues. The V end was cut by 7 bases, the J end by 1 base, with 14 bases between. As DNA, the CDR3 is TGTGCCAGCAAATTCAGGGCGGATTCCTACGAGCAGTACTTC. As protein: CASKFRADSYEQYF.

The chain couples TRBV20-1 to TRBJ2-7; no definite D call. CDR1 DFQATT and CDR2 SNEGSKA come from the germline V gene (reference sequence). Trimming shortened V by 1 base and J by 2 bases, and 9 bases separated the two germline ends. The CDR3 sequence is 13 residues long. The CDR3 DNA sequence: TGCAGTGCTAGAGGGTCGATGGCCTACGAGCAGTACTTC. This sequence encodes CSARGSMAYEQYF.

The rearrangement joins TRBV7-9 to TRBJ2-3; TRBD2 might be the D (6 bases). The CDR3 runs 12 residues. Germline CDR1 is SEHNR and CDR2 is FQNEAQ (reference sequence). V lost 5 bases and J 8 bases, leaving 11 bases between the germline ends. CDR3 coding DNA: TGTGCCAGCAGCCCCGCGGGGTCTACGCAGTATTTT. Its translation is CASSPAGSTQYF.

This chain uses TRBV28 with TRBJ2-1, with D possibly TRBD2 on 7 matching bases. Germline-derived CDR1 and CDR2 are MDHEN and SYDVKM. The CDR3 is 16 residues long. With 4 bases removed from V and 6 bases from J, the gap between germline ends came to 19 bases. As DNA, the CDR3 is TGTGCCAGCAGTTACAAGGGGGGGACAATCGTCAATGAGCAGTTCTTC. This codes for CASSYKGGTIVNEQFF.

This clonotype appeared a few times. CDR3 nucleotide sequence: TGTGCCAGCAGCGGACACCTAATCTCTGGGGCCAACGTCCTGACTTTC. Amino acids: CASSGHLISGANVLTF. The genes are TRBV6-1 and TRBJ2-6; possible D gene TRBD1, 5 bases. Germline V gives CDR1 MNHNS, CDR2 SASEGT. This CDR3 has 16 amino acids. The V gene lost 6 bases and the J gene lost 0 bases, with 12 bases spanning the gap.

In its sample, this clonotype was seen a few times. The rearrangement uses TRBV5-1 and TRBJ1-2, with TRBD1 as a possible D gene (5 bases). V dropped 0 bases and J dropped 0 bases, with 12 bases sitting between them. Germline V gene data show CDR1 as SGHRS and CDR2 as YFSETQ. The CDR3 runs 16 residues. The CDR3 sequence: CASSLDSGGANYGYTF. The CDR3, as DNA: TGCGCCAGCAGCTTGGATAGTGGAGGGGCTAACTATGGCTACACCTTC.

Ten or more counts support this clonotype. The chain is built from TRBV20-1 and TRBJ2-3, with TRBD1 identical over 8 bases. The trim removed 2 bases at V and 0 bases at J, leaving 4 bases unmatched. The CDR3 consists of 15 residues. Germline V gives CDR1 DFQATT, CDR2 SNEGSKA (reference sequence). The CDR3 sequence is CSARPGTGSTDTQYF. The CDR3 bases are TGCAGTGCTAGACCCGGGACAGGAAGCACAGATACGCAGTATTTT.

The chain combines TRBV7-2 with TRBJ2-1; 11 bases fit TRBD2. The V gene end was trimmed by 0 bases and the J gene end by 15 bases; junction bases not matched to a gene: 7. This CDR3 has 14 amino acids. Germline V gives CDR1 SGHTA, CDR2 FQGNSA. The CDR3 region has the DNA TGTGCCAGCAGCTTAGCTGGTAGCGGGGGGGCTGGGTTCTTC. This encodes CASSLAGSGGAGFF.

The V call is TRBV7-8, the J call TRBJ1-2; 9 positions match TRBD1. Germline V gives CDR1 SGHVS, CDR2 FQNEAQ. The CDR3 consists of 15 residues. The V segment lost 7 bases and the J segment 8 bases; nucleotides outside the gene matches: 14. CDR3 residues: CASTRRRDRDGGYTF. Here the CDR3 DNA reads TGTGCCAGCACCCGACGTCGGGACAGGGACGGCGGCTACACCTTC.

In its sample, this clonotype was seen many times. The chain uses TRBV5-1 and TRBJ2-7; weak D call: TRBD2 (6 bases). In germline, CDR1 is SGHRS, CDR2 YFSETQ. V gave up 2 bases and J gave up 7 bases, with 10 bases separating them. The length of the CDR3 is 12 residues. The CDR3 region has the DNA TGCGCCAGCAGCTTTACGGGGGAAGAGCAGTACTTC. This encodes CASSFTGEEQYF.

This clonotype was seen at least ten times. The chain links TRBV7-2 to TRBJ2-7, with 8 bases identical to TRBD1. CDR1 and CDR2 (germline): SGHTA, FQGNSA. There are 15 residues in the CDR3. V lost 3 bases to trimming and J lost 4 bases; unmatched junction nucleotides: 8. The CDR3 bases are TGTGCCAGCAGCTTGGACAGGGCTGGGAAATACGAGCAGTACTTC. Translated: CASSLDRAGKYEQYF.

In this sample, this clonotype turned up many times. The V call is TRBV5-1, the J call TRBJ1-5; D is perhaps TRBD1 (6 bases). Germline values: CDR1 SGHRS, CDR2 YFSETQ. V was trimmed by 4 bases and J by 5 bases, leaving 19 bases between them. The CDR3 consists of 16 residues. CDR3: CASSPGAGVGDQPQHF. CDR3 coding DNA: TGCGCCAGCAGCCCGGGGGCGGGGGTAGGGGATCAGCCCCAGCATTTT.

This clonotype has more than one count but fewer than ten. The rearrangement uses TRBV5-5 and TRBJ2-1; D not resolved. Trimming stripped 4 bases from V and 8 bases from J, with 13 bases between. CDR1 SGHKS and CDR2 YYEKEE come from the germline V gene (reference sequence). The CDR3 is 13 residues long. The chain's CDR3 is CASSPSPSYEQFF. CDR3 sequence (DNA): TGTGCCAGCAGCCCCTCCCCGTCTTATGAGCAGTTCTTC.

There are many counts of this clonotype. CDR3 sequence (DNA): TGCGCCAGCAGCTTGGATCGGGGGCCGGGGAGCGCTGAAGCTTTCTTT. Amino acids: CASSLDRGPGSAEAFF. The V gene is TRBV5-1, the J gene TRBJ1-1; a weak D match, TRBD1 (6 bases). The CDR3 extends over 16 amino acids. Trimming took off 0 bases at V and 6 bases at J, with 18 bases between the two ends. The germline CDR1 and CDR2 sequences are SGHRS and YFSETQ. Full variable domain (rest looked up from reference TRBV5-1 and TRBJ1-1): KAGVTQTPRYLIKTRGQQVTLSCSPISGHRSVSWYQQTPGQGLQFLFEYFSETQRNKGNFPGRFSGRQFSNSRSEMNVSTLELGDSALYLCASSLDRGPGSAEAFFGQGTRLTVV.

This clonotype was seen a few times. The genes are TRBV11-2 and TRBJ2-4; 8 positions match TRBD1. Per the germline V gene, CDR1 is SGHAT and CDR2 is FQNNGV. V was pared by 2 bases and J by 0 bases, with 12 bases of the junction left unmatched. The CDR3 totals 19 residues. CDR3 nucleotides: TGTGCCAGCAGCTTAAGTGGGACAGGTTCCGACTTAGCCAAAAACATTCAGTACTTC. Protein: CASSLSGTGSDLAKNIQYF.

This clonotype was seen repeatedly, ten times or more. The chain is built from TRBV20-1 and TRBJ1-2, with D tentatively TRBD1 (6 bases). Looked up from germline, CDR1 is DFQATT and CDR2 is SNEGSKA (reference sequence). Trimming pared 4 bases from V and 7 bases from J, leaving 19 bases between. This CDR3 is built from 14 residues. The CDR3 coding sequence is TGCAGTGCTATCCCCCCCCTGGGGGGCAGTGGCTACACCTTC. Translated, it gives CSAIPPLGGSGYTF.

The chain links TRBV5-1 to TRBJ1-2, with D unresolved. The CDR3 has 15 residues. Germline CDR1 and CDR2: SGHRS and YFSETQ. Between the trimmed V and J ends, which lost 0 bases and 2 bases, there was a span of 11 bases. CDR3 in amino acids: CASSLVLGGNYGYTF. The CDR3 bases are TGCGCCAGCAGCTTGGTGCTTGGAGGGAACTATGGCTACACCTTC.

CDR3 sequence: CASSDYRGRSHEQYF. DNA for the CDR3: TGTGCCAGCAGCGACTACAGGGGGCGTTCCCACGAGCAGTACTTC. The rearrangement uses TRBV11-2 and TRBJ2-7, with TRBD1 matching 9 bases. The CDR3 contains 15 residues. The germline gives CDR1 SGHAT, CDR2 FQNNGV. With 5 bases clipped from V and 5 bases from J, the junction kept 10 bases outside the gene matches. Drawing the rest from reference TRBV11-2 and TRBJ2-7, the complete variable domain is EAGVAQSPRYKIIEKRQSVAFWCNPISGHATLYWYQQILGQGPKLLIQFQNNGVVDDSQLPKDRFSAERLKGVDSTLKIQPAKLEDSAVYLCASSDYRGRSHEQYFGPGTRLTVT.

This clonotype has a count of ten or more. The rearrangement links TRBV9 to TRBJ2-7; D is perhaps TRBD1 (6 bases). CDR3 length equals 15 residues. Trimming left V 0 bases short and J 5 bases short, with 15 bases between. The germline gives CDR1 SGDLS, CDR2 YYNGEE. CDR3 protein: CASSVEGTQSHEQYF. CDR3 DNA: TGTGCCAGCAGCGTAGAAGGGACACAGTCGCACGAGCAGTACTTC.

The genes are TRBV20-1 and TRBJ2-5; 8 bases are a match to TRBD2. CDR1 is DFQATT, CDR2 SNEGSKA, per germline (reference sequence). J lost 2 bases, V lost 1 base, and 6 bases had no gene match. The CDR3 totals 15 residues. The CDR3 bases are TGCAGTGCTAGAGTGGAGCGGGGGACTCAAGAGACCCAGTACTTC. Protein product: CSARVERGTQETQYF.